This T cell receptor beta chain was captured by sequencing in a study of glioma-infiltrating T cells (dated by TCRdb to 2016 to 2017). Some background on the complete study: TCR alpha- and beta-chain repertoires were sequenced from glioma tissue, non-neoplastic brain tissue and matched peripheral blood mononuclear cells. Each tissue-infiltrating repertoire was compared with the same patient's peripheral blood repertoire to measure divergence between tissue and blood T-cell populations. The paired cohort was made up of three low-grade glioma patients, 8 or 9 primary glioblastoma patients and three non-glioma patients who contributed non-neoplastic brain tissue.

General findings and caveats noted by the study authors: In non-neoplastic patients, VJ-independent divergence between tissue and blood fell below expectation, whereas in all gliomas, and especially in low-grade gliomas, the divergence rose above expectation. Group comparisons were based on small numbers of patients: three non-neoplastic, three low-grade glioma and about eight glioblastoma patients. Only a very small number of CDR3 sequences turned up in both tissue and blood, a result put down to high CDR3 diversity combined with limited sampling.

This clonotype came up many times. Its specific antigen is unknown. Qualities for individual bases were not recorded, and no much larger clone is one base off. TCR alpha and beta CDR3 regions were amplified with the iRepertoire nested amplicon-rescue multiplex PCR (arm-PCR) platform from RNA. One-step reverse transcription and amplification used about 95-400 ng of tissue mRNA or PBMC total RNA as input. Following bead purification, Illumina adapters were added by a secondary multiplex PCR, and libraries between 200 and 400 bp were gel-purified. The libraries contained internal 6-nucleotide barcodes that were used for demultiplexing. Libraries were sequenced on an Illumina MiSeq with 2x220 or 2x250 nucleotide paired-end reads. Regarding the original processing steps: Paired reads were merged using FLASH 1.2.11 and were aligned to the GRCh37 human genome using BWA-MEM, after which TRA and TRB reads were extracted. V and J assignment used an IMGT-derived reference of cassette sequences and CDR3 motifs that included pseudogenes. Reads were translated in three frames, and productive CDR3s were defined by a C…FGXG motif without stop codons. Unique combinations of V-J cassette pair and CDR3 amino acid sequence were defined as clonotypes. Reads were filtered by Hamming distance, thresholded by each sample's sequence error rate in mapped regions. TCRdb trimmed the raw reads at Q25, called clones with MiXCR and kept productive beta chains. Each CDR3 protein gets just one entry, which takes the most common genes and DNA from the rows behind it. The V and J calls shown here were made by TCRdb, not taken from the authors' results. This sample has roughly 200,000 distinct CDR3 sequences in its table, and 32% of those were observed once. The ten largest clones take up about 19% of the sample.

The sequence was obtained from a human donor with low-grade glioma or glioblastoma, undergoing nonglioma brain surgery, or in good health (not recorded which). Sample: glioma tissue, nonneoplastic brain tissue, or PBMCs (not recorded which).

The DNA is as follows: TGTGCCAGCGCCGGAAATCAGCCCCAGCATTTT. The translation is CASAGNQPQHF. This receptor chain uses TRBV27 and TRBJ1-5, with the D gene not clear enough to name. The germline V gene (reference sequence) provides CDR1 MNHEY and CDR2 SMNVEV. The trim is 8 bases for V and 4 bases for J, with a gap of 6 bases between the germline ends. CDR3 length: 11 amino acids, cysteine to phenylalanine. Of the read, only the CDR3 DNA is kept; its 33 bases are in frame from base 1.